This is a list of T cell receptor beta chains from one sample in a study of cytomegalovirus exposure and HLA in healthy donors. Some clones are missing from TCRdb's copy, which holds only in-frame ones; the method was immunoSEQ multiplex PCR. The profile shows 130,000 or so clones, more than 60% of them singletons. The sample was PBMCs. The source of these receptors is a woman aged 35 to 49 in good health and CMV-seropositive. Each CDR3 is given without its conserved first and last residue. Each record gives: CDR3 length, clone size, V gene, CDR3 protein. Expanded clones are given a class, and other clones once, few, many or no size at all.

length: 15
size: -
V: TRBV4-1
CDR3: ASSQAPSGPLGEELF

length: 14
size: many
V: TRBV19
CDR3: ASSIEKRISGNTIY

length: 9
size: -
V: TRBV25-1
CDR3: ASRDRDEAF

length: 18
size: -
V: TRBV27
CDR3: ASSSSDRFATGQFVYEQY

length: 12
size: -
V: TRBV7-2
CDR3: ASSLAGGDYGYT

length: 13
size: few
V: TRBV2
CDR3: ASRLRTGALEKLF

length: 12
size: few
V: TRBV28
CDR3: ASSLGSSNQPQH

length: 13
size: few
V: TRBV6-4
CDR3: ASSSSGGVAGELF

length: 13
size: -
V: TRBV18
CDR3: ASSPRSGRPYEQY

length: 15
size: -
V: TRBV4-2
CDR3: ASSQGTGGTPNYGYT

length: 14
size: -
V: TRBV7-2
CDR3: ASSLVLAGGANEQF

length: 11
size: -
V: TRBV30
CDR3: ATSSQGDYGYT

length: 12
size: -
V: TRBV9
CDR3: ASSPSAGEETQY

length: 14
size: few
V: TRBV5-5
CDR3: ASSFGLAGGTDTQY

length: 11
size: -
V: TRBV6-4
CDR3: ASSDSEDSPLH

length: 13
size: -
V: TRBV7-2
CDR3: ASSLAQDRVNGYT

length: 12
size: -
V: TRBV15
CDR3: ATSRDEATDTQY

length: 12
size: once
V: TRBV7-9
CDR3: ASSLDWPGGTQY

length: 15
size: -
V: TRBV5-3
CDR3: ARSLVVGEYSNQPQH

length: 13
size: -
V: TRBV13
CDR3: ASSLRRISGNTIY

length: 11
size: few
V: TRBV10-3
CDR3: ATGQAEFTGYT

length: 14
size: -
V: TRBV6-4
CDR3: ASSGTSGGGLDEQF

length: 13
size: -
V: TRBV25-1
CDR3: ASSELGGDYNEQF

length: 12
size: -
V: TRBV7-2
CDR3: ASSPLYSNQPQH

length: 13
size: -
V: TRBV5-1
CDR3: ASSPGGGVNTEAF

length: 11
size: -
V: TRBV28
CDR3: ASSKRGYGIQY

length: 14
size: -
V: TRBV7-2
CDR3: ASSPASGKYSYEQY

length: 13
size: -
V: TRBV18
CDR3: ASSPRGGPQETQY

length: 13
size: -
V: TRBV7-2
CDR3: ASSLWGLPPDTQY

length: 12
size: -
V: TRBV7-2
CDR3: ASSRTGVRETQY

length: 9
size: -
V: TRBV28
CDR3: ASNRGTEAF

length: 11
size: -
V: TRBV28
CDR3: ASRDTSTYEQY

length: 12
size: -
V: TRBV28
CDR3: ASLRGHRPYEQY

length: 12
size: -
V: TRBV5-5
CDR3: ASSLGAEADTQY

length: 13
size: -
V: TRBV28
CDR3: ASSSKGTGTYGYT

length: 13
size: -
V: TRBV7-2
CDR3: ASSSQGASTYEQY

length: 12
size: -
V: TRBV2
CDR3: ASSEDRVQETQY

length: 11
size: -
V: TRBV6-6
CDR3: ATTRTGAEKLF

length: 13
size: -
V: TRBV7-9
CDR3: ASSPGRSSYNEQF

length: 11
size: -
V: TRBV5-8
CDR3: ASSLDWAGEQF

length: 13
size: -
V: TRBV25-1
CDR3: ASSPGAGGEGKLF

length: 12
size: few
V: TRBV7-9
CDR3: ASSRTGPSEKLF

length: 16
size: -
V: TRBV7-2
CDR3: ASSLSGLTSASTDTQY

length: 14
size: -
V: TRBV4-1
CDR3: ASTPGRRGSHNEQF

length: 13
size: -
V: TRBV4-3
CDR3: ASSQDRTGGCEQY

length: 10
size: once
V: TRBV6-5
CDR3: ASLAMNTEAF

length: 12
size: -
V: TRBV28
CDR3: ASSFRQGREKLF

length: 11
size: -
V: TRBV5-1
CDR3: ASSFSRSGEQF

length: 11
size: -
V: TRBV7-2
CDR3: ASSLDWSFGYT

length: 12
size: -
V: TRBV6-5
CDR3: ASSSTGGNYGYT

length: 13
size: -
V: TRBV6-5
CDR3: ASSPLGVGANVLT

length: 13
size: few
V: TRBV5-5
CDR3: ASSPGQNSNQPQH

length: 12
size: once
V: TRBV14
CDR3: ASKRQGNVGELF